A single sample gave rise to the 21 T cell receptor beta chains below, sequenced in a study of blood T cell repertoires in COVID-19. Assay: immunoSEQ multiplex PCR; the TCRdb copy retains only in-frame clones and omits some. The sample holds some 60,000 clones, roughly 92% seen once. The sample consisted of peripheral blood. The receptors originated from a human donor in a cohort sampled during active COVID-19.

CDR3 nucleotides: TGTGCCAGCAGCCCGAGGGACAGGAACAATGAGCAGTTCTTC. Translation: CASSPRDRNNEQFF. The V gene is TRBV7-8, the J gene TRBJ2-1, with 8 bases aligning to TRBD1. In germline, CDR1 is SGHVS, CDR2 FQNEAQ. The CDR3 spans 14 residues. Trimming cost V 5 bases and J 5 bases; bases outside gene matches: 5.

V is TRBV12-3 or TRBV12-4 and J is TRBJ2-1, with D possibly matching TRBD1 (5 bases). This CDR3 is 12 amino acids long. Trimming took off 5 bases at V and 8 bases at J, with 10 bases between the two ends. The CDR3 nucleotides are TGTGCCAGCAGTCCCGAAGGGGATGAGCAGTTCTTC. Translation gives CASSPEGDEQFF.

The chain recombines TRBV12-1 with TRBJ1-2; the D call TRBD1 from the table was never checked on the DNA. TRBV12-1 is a documented pseudogene. CDR3 length equals 16 residues. The CDR3: CASSLEQGPLGYGYTF. The CDR3 DNA reads TGTGCCAGCAGCTTAGAACAGGGTCCCTTAGGCTATGGCTACACCTTC.

The rearrangement joins TRBV5-1 to TRBJ2-7; D perhaps matches TRBD2 (5 bases). Trimming cost V 2 bases and J 6 bases, with 15 bases left between them. There are 14 residues in the CDR3. CDR1 and CDR2 from the germline V gene are SGHRS and YFSETQ. CDR3 in amino acids: CASSFEEARTEQYF. The DNA of the CDR3 is TGCGCCAGCAGCTTTGAGGAGGCACGCACCGAGCAGTACTTC.

The gene calls are TRBV19 and TRBJ2-3, with 9 bases aligning to TRBD2. This CDR3 spans 16 amino acids. The trim removed 8 bases at V and 4 bases at J, leaving 13 bases unmatched. Per the germline V gene, CDR1 is LNHDA and CDR2 is SQIVND (reference sequence). As DNA, the CDR3 is TGTGCCAGTCTTGGTCTCGGAGCGGGAGGCCCAGATACGCAGTATTTT. It is translated as CASLGLGAGGPDTQYF.

The V and J genes are TRBV10-3 and TRBJ1-4; D gene unclear. The germline V gene encodes CDR1 ENHRY and CDR2 SYGVKD. The CDR3 has 16 residues. Trimming cost V 7 bases and J 3 bases, with 18 bases left between them. The CDR3 spells CAIIGGEVSANEKLFF. The CDR3 bases are TGTGCCATCATTGGCGGGGAGGTTTCAGCTAATGAAAAACTGTTTTTT.

The chain combines TRBV6-6 with TRBJ1-2, with 8 bases that match TRBD1. V lost 5 bases and J lost 0; bases outside the gene matches: 14. The length of the CDR3 is 18 residues. The germline V gene encodes CDR1 MNHNY and CDR2 SVGAGI (reference sequence). The CDR3 region is CASSLRDRLRPANYGYTF. The CDR3 DNA sequence: TGTGCCAGCAGTCTCCGGGACAGGCTACGTCCAGCTAACTATGGCTACACCTTC.

The V and J genes are TRBV24-1 and TRBJ2-3; the D is unclear. The CDR3 covers 13 residues. Trimming left V 2 bases short and J 5 bases short, with 7 bases between. Per germline, CDR1 KGHDR and CDR2 SFDVKD. CDR3 residues: CATSDSGVDTQYF. In DNA, the CDR3 is TGTGCCACCAGTGATTCTGGAGTAGATACGCAGTATTTT.

The gene calls are TRBV29-1 and TRBJ2-7; D not certain. Germline V gene lookup returns CDR1 SQVTM and CDR2 ANQGSEA. Trimming shortened V by 0 bases and J by 8 bases, and 11 bases separated the two germline ends. This CDR3 spans 12 amino acids. CDR3 sequence reads: CSVEEPFNKQYF. The CDR3, as DNA: TGCAGCGTTGAAGAACCGTTTAACAAGCAGTACTTC.

The chain employs TRBV4-1 and TRBJ1-1; D gene uncertain. CDR3 length: 13 amino acids. Trimming left V 4 bases short and J 1 base short, with 7 bases between. The germline gives CDR1 MGHRA, CDR2 YSYEKL. CDR3 in amino acids: CASSLGENTEAFF. CDR3 coding DNA: TGCGCCAGCAGCCTCGGGGAGAACACTGAAGCTTTCTTT.

J is TRBJ2-1 and V is TRBV7-2, with 13 bases identical to TRBD2. V lost 8 bases and J lost 7; bases outside the gene matches: 5. The CDR3 loop spans 14 amino acids. The germline V gene encodes CDR1 SGHTA and CDR2 FQGNSA. This chain's CDR3 is CASGTSGGGNEQFF. The CDR3 DNA is TGTGCCAGCGGCACTAGCGGGGGGGGAAATGAGCAGTTCTTC.

This chain links TRBV29-1 with TRBJ2-7; 10 bases map to TRBD1. Germline loops: CDR1 SQVTM, CDR2 ANQGSEA. This CDR3 is 14 amino acids long. V gave up 2 bases and J gave up 2 bases; unmatched junction bases: 3. The CDR3 region has the DNA TGCAGCGTTGAAAAAGGGACAGGGGCCTACGAGCAGTACTTC. Translated, it gives CSVEKGTGAYEQYF.

J is TRBJ1-4 and V is TRBV9, with 10 bases lining up with TRBD1. V was clipped by 8 bases and J by 5 bases; unmatched bases: 6. Per the germline V gene, CDR1 is SGDLS and CDR2 is YYNGEE. This CDR3 has 14 residues. The CDR3 DNA reads TGTGCCAGTACCCCGGGACAGGGGAATGAAAAACTGTTTTTT. The encoded protein is CASTPGQGNEKLFF.

The V call is TRBV19, the J call TRBJ2-7; 12 positions agree with TRBD2. Germline trimming cut 5 bases from V and 5 bases from J; bases unmatched to any gene: 7. Germline loops: CDR1 LNHDA, CDR2 SQIVND (reference sequence). The CDR3 sequence is 15 residues long. CDR3 coding DNA: TGTGCCAGTAGTCCCACCTGGACTAGCGGGAACGAGCAGTACTTC. It encodes CASSPTWTSGNEQYF.

The chain is built from TRBV27 and TRBJ1-5; D perhaps matches TRBD1 (5 bases). Germline CDR1 MNHEY, CDR2 SMNVEV (reference sequence). The CDR3 loop spans 14 amino acids. With 5 bases removed from V and 9 bases from J, the gap between germline ends came to 17 bases. The CDR3 bases are TGTGCCAGCAGTCCGATTCCCGGGACTCGGCCCCAGCATTTT. This codes for CASSPIPGTRPQHF.

This chain uses TRBV27 with TRBJ1-1; no definite D call. The V gene lost 3 bases and the J gene lost 5 bases, with 13 bases spanning the gap. The germline V gene encodes CDR1 MNHEY and CDR2 SMNVEV (reference sequence). The CDR3 runs to 14 residues. CDR3 loop: CASSFLAGNTEAFF. CDR3 in DNA: TGTGCCAGCAGTTTTTTGGCGGGGAATACTGAAGCTTTCTTT.

The chain couples TRBV5-1 to TRBJ2-3; 11 bases agree with TRBD1. The J segment lost 5 bases and the V segment lost 4 bases, leaving 6 bases of the junction unmatched. The CDR3 runs 15 residues. CDR1 is SGHRS, CDR2 YFSETQ, per germline. CDR3 coding DNA: TGCGCCAGCAGCACCCACGGGACAGGGGGAGATACGCAGTATTTT. This gives the protein CASSTHGTGGDTQYF.

V gene TRBV19 combines with J gene TRBJ1-6, with D unclear. The length of the CDR3 is 16 residues. The V gene lost 2 bases and the J gene lost 11 bases, with 19 bases spanning the gap. CDR1 and CDR2 (germline): LNHDA, SQIVND (reference sequence). The CDR3: CASSISWATSDAPLHF. The CDR3 bases are TGTGCCAGTAGTATATCTTGGGCCACCTCTGATGCACCCCTCCACTTT.

The chain employs TRBV27 and TRBJ2-7, with 9 bases that match TRBD1. Trimming at V came to 5 bases and at J to 3 bases, leaving 5 bases not matched to a gene. The germline gives CDR1 MNHEY, CDR2 SMNVEV (reference sequence). The length of the CDR3 is 14 residues. The CDR3 coding sequence is TGTGCCAGCAGTAAAGACAGGGGGGGCTACGAGCAGTACTTC. This gives the protein CASSKDRGGYEQYF.

The rearrangement uses TRBV27 and TRBJ1-1; D is possibly TRBD1 (6 bases). Germline values: CDR1 MNHEY, CDR2 SMNVEV (reference sequence). The ends were cut back, 5 bases at V and 1 base at J, with 11 bases in the middle. This CDR3 region has 14 residues. CDR3: CASSRATGNTEAFF. The CDR3 DNA reads as TGTGCCAGCAGTCGAGCGACAGGGAACACTGAAGCTTTCTTT.

This clone occurred a few times. The chain recombines TRBV15 with TRBJ2-5; D is unresolved. Germline V gene sequence: CDR1 LNHNV, CDR2 YYDKDF (reference sequence). Trimming pared 0 bases from V and 4 bases from J, leaving 12 bases between. This CDR3 spans 15 amino acids. The CDR3 DNA is TGTGCCACCAGCAGAGATAGAGGCGGCGCAGAGACCCAGTACTTC. Translated: CATSRDRGGAETQYF.